The sequence of this T cell receptor (beta chain) was determined in a study of T cells after yellow fever vaccination. As for the study in general: Fractions of low cell number were prepared using SMART-Seq v4 Ultra Low Input. General study points: Peak timing came faster in the weaker secondary response, day 5 versus 15. In FACS-sorted repertoires, abundant clonotypes from the bulk population could appear as contaminants.

CDR3 length equals 14 residues. Germline values: CDR1 SEHNR, CDR2 FQNEAQ (reference sequence). Points on this clonotype: Its antigen remains unknown. Germline and junction disagree at one end, which may indicate a read error.

5'RACE template switching added a universal primer site and UMIs to TCR cDNA. TCRdb reprocessed the 5' RACE reads via MiXCR and lists one record per CDR3 protein. Of just over 300,000 distinct CDR3 sequences in the sample, 3.6% were seen once. This TCR was sampled from a man between 18 and 35 years old who received the YFV17D yellow fever vaccine. The rearrangement uses TRBV7-9 and TRBJ2-3, with D perhaps given as TRBD1 or TRBD2 (5 bases each). The material sequenced was PBMCs, taken on the day of the yellow fever booster vaccination. The CDR3 DNA sequence: TGTGCCAGCAGCCTAGCAGGGCAGGCAGATACGCAGTATTTT. This sequence encodes CASSLAGQADTQYF.